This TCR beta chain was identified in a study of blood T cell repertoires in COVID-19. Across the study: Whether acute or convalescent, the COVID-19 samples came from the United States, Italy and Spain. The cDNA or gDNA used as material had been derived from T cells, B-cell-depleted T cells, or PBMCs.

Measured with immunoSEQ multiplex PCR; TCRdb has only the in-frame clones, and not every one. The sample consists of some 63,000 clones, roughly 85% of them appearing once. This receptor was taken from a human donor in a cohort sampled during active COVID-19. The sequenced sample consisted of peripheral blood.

The chain's CDR3 is CASSGGAGAFF. CDR3 bases: TGTGCCAGCAGTGGGGGGGCGGGAGCTTTCTTT. V usage is TRBV7-2 and J usage is TRBJ1-1; perhaps TRBD1 as D (6 bases). Trimming took off 6 bases at V and 10 bases at J, with 12 bases between the two ends. Germline V CDR1 and CDR2: SGHTA, FQGNSA. This CDR3 spans 11 amino acids.